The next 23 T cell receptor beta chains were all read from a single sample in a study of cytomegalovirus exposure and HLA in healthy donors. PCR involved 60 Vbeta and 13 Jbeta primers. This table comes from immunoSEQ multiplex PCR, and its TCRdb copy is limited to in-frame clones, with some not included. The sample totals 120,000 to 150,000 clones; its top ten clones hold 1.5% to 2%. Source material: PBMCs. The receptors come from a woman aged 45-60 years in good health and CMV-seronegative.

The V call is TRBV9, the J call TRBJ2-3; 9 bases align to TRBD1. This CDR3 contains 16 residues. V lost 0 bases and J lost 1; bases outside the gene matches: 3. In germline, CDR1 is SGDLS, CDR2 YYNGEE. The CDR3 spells CASSVDRGRGTDTQYF. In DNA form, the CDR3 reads TGTGCCAGCAGCGTAGACAGGGGGCGCGGCACAGATACGCAGTATTTT.

This CDR3 is CASSPSRDSRYEQYF. The CDR3 DNA reads TGCGCCAGCAGCCCTTCCCGGGACAGCCGCTACGAGCAGTACTTC. The V call is TRBV4-3, the J call TRBJ2-7; TRBD1 aligns across 7 bases. This CDR3 contains 15 residues. CDR1 and CDR2 from the germline V gene are LGHNA and YSLEER. Trimming cost V 4 bases and J 3 bases; bases outside gene matches: 9.

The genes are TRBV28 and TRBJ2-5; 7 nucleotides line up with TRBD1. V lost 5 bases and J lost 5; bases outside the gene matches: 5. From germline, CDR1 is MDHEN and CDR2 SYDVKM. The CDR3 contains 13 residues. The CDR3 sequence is CASSEGGRETQYF. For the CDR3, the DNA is TGTGCCAGCAGTGAAGGGGGCCGGGAGACCCAGTACTTC.

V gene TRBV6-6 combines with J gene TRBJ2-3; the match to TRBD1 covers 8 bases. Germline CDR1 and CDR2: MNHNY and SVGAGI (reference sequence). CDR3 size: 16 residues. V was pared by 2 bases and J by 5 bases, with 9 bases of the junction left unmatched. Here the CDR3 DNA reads TGTGCCAGCAGTTACGGGCGACAGGGGCTGGGAGATACGCAGTATTTT. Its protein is CASSYGRQGLGDTQYF.

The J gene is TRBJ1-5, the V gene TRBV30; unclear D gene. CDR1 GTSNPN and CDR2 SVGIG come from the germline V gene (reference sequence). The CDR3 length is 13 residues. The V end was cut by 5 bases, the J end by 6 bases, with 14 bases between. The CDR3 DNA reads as TGTGCCTGGTCACGAGGGAGTGGTCAGCCCCAGCATTTT. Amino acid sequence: CAWSRGSGQPQHF.

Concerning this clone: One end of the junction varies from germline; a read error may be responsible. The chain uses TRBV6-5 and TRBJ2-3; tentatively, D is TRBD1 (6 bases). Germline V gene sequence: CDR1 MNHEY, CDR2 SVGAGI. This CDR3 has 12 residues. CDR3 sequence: CASRERTDPMHF. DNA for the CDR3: TGTGCCAGCAGAGAGCGGACAGACCCCATGCATTTT.

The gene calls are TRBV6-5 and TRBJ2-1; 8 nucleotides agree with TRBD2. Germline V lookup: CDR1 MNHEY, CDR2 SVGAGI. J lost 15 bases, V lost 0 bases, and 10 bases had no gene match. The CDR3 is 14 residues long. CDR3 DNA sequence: TGTGCCAGCAGTTACTCGTCTAGCGGGCCGGTCCGGTTCTTC. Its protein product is CASSYSSSGPVRFF.

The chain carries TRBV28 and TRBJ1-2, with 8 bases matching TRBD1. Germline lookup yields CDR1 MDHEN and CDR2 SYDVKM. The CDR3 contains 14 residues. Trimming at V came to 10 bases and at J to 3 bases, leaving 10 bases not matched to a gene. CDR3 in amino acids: CATEGRGRDYGYTF. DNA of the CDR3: TGTGCCACCGAGGGCAGGGGGCGCGACTATGGCTACACCTTC.

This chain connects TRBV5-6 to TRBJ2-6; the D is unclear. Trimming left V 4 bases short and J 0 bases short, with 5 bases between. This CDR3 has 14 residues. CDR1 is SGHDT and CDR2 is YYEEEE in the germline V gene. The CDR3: CASSLLSGANVLTF. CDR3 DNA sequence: TGTGCCAGCAGCCTTCTCTCTGGGGCCAACGTCCTGACTTTC.

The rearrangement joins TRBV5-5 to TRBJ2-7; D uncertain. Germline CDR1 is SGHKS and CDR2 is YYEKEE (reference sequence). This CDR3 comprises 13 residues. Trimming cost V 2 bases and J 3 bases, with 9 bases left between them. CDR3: CASSFQANYEQYF. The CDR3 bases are TGTGCCAGCAGCTTCCAGGCCAACTACGAGCAGTACTTC.

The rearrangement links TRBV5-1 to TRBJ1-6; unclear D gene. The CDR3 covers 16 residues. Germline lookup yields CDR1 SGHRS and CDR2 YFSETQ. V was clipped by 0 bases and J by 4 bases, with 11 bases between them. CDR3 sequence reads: CASSLEGQRYNSPLHF. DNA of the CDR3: TGCGCCAGCAGCTTGGAAGGTCAGCGTTATAATTCACCCCTCCACTTT.

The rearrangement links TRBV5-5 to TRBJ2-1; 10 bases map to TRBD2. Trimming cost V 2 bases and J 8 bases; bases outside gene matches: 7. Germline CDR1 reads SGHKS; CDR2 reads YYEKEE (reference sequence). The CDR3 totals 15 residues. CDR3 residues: CASSFLAGVVDEQFF. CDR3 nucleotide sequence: TGTGCCAGCAGCTTCCTAGCGGGAGTGGTAGATGAGCAGTTCTTC.

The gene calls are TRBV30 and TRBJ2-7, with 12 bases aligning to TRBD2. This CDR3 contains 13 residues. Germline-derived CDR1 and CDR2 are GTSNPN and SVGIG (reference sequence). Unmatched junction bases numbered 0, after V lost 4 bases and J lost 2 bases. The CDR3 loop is CAWTSGRAYEQYF. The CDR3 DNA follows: TGTGCCTGGACTAGCGGGAGGGCCTACGAGCAGTACTTC.

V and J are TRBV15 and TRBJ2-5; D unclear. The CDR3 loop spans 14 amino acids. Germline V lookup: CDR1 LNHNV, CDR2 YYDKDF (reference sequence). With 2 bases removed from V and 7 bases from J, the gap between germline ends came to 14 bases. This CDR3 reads CATSRQVQFVTQYF. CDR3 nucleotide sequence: TGTGCCACCAGCAGACAGGTTCAATTCGTGACCCAGTACTTC. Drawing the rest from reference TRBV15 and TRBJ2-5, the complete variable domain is DAMVIQNPRYQVTQFGKPVTLSCSQTLNHNVMYWYQQKSSQAPKLLFHYYDKDFNNEADTPDNFQSRRPNTSFCFLDIRSPGLGDTAMYLCATSRQVQFVTQYFGPGTRLLVL.

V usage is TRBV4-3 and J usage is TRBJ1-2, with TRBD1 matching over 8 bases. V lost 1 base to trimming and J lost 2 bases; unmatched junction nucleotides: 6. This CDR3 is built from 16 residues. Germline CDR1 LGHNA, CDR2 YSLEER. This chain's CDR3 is CASSQGSTGANYGYTF. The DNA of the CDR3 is TGCGCCAGCAGCCAAGGATCGACAGGGGCGAACTATGGCTACACCTTC.

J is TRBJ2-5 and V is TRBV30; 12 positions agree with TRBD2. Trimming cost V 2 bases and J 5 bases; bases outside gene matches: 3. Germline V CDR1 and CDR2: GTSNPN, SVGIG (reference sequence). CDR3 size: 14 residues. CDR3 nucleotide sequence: TGTGCCTGGAGTCACGGGACTAGCGGGGAGACCCAGTACTTC. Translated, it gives CAWSHGTSGETQYF.

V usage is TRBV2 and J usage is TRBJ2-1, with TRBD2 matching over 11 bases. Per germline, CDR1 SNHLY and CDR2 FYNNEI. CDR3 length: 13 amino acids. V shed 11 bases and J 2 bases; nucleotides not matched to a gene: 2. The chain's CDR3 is CAGSGRAYNEQFF. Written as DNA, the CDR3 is TGTGCCGGTAGCGGGAGGGCCTACAATGAGCAGTTCTTC.

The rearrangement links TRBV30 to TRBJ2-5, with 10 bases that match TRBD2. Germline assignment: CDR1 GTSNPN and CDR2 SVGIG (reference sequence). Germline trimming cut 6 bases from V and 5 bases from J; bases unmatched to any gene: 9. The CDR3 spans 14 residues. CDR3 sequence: CACFSGGNRETQYF. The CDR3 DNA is TGTGCCTGCTTTAGCGGGGGGAATCGCGAGACCCAGTACTTC.

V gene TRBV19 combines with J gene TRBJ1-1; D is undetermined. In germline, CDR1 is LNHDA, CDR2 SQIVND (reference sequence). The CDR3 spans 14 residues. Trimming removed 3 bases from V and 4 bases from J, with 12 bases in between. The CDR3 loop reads CASSMISGITEAFF. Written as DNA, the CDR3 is TGTGCCAGTAGTATGATTTCGGGAATCACTGAAGCTTTCTTT.

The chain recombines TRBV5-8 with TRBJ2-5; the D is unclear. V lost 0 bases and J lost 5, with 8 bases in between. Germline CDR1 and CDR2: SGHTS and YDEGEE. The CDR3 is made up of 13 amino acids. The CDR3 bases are TGTGCCAGCAGCTTGGCCCCTAGTGAGACCCAGTACTTC. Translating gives CASSLAPSETQYF.

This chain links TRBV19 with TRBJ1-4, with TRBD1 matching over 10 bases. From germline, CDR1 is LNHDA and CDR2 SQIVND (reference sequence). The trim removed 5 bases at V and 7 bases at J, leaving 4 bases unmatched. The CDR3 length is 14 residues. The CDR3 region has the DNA TGTGCCAGTAGTCGACAGGGGGCGGGTGAAAAACTGTTTTTT. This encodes CASSRQGAGEKLFF.

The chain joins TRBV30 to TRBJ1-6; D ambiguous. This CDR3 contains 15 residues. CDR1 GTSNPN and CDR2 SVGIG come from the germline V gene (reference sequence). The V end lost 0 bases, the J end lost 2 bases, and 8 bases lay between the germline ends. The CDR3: CAWSVGEPYNSPLHF. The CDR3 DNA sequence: TGTGCCTGGAGTGTTGGAGAGCCCTATAATTCACCCCTCCACTTT.

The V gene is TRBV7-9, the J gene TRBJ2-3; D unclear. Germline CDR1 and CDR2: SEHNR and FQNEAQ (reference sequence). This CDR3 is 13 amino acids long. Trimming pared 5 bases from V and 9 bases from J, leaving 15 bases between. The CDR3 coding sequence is TGTGCCAGCAGCGGCCGTGAGGAGTGGACGCAGTATTTT. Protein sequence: CASSGREEWTQYF.